The 14 T cell receptor beta chains below all came from one sample that was sequenced in a study of human T cells and chemical hapten exposure. Using its own MiXCR run on the RACE reads, TCRdb lists one record per CDR3 protein. The top ten clones hold about 7.7% of a sample with around 380,000 distinct CDR3 sequences, around 5.5% of them seen once. Time point reported: pre-sensitization, week 0. Stated treatment: therapeutic diphenylcyclopropenone sensitization with weekly scalp DPC. This sample comprised whole blood, obtained in connection with sensitization to the hapten diphenylcyclopropenone (DPC). The receptor source for this set is a woman aged 18-30 years with alopecia areata. Some clones in this sample may be carry-over from other donors' samples.

This clonotype has ten or more counts. The chain combines TRBV12-2 with TRBJ2-5; the D call of TRBD1 is as the table states it, not checked on the DNA. TRBV12-2 is shown as a pseudogene. The CDR3 runs to 15 residues. CDR3 residues: CASRLAWTIQETQYF. Here the CDR3 DNA reads TGTGCAAGTCGCTTAGCGTGGACAATCCAAGAGACCCAGTACTTC.

This clonotype occurred many times. The chain uses TRBV20-1 and TRBJ1-2; D not resolved. The CDR3 loop spans 11 amino acids. Trimming left V 1 base short and J 4 bases short, with 4 bases between. The germline V gene has CDR1 DFQATT and CDR2 SNEGSKA (reference sequence). In DNA form, the CDR3 reads TGCAGTGCTAGAGGGACCTATGGCTACACCTTC. Protein: CSARGTYGYTF.

This clonotype was counted at least ten times. This sequence joins TRBV6-2 or TRBV6-3 and TRBJ1-2, with 10 positions matching TRBD1. This CDR3 comprises 17 residues. The germline CDR1 and CDR2 sequences are MNHEY and SVGEGT. V dropped 8 bases and J dropped 6; count of bases not matched to a gene: 18. CDR3 residues: CASGTRQRGQGSDGYTF. In DNA, the CDR3 is TGTGCCAGCGGAACCCGGCAAAGGGGACAGGGGAGCGATGGCTACACCTTC.

This clonotype has just a few counts. The rearrangement uses TRBV20-1 and TRBJ1-6; D gene ambiguous. Germline V gene data show CDR1 as DFQATT and CDR2 as SNEGSKA (reference sequence). This CDR3 contains 15 residues. The ends were cut back, 0 bases at V and 9 bases at J, with 15 bases in the middle. CDR3 in amino acids: CSARDLQLPGSPLHF. In nucleotides, the CDR3 is TGCAGTGCTAGAGATCTCCAGCTCCCGGGTTCACCCCTCCACTTT.

This clonotype was recorded at least ten times. The chain carries TRBV6-2 or TRBV6-3 and TRBJ2-6; D remains unclear. The CDR3 loop spans 14 amino acids. Germline V lookup: CDR1 MNHEY, CDR2 SVGEGT. The V end was cut by 5 bases, the J end by 2 bases, with 7 bases between. This CDR3 is CASSQVTGANVLTF. In DNA, the CDR3 is TGTGCCAGCAGTCAGGTAACTGGGGCCAACGTCCTGACTTTC.

This CDR3 reads CASSFEFIVGSPLHF. CDR3 DNA: TGCGCCAGCAGCTTTGAATTTATTGTTGGTTCACCCCTCCACTTT. V and J are TRBV5-1 and TRBJ1-6; D not certain. Germline V gives CDR1 SGHRS, CDR2 YFSETQ. This CDR3 region has 15 residues. Trimming left V 2 bases short and J 9 bases short, with 15 bases between.

This clonotype has only a few counts. The chain employs TRBV12-3 or TRBV12-4 and TRBJ1-5; D might be TRBD1 (5 bases). The CDR3 is 12 amino acids. Trimming removed 3 bases at V and 7 bases at J, with 7 bases between. DNA of the CDR3: TGTGCCAGCAGTTTTTGGGGGCAGCCCCAGCATTTT. Translation: CASSFWGQPQHF.

This clonotype was observed many times. V gene TRBV20-1 combines with J gene TRBJ2-5; D remains ambiguous. V was trimmed by 4 bases and J by 5 bases, leaving 14 bases between them. CDR3 size: 13 residues. Germline CDR1 DFQATT, CDR2 SNEGSKA (reference sequence). The CDR3 DNA sequence: TGCAGTGCTACCAGGAATACCAGGGAGACCCAGTACTTC. Its translation is CSATRNTRETQYF.

The rearrangement uses TRBV6-1 and TRBJ1-1; D not certain. The V end was cut by 2 bases, the J end by 6 bases, with 10 bases between. Germline V gene data show CDR1 as MNHNS and CDR2 as SASEGT. There are 13 residues in the CDR3. The CDR3, as DNA: TGTGCCAGCAGTGAATTAGCAGAGCCTGAAGCTTTCTTT. Translation: CASSELAEPEAFF.

In this sample, this clonotype turned up many times. The rearrangement links TRBV5-1 to TRBJ1-2; D gene ambiguous. In germline, CDR1 is SGHRS, CDR2 YFSETQ. Trimming took off 0 bases at V and 3 bases at J, with 12 bases between the two ends. The CDR3 covers 15 residues. CDR3 bases: TGCGCCAGCAGCTTGGAGGGTGACGGAGACTATGGCTACACCTTC. Translation: CASSLEGDGDYGYTF.

This clonotype was counted many times. V gene TRBV18 combines with J gene TRBJ2-7; D is ambiguous. The CDR3 contains 12 residues. Germline V lookup: CDR1 KGHSH, CDR2 LQKENI. The V gene lost 3 bases and the J gene lost 7 bases, with 10 bases spanning the gap. CDR3 sequence: CASSPGEREQYF. The CDR3 coding sequence is TGTGCCAGCTCACCTGGGGAACGAGAGCAGTACTTC.

The table lists this clonotype with many counts. The chain combines TRBV12-3 or TRBV12-4 with TRBJ1-3; 7 bases match TRBD1. The CDR3 loop spans 16 amino acids. J was trimmed by 0 bases and V by 4 bases; bases with no gene match: 6. The DNA of the CDR3 is TGTGCCAGCAGTTCCACGACAGGGTCCTCTGGAAACACCATATATTTT. Amino acid sequence: CASSSTTGSSGNTIYF.

This clonotype was counted many times. The J gene is TRBJ1-2, the V gene TRBV2, with D unresolved. Looked up from germline, CDR1 is SNHLY and CDR2 is FYNNEI. Trimming shortened V by 3 bases and J by 0 bases, and 8 bases separated the two germline ends. The CDR3 consists of 14 residues. The CDR3 loop is CASSEYRSNYGYTF. The CDR3 nucleotides read TGTGCCAGCAGTGAGTACAGATCTAACTATGGCTACACCTTC.

This clonotype was counted ten times or more. V gene TRBV10-3 combines with J gene TRBJ1-1; the D is unclear. CDR1 is ENHRY, CDR2 SYGVKD, per germline. This CDR3 comprises 14 residues. V dropped 4 bases and J dropped 3 bases, with 12 bases sitting between them. The CDR3 loop reads CAISVGTGDTEAFF. As DNA, the CDR3 is TGTGCCATCAGTGTCGGTACCGGGGACACTGAAGCTTTCTTT.